The 15 T cell receptor beta chains listed next were all sequenced from one sample in a study of identical twins. TCRdb itself ran the 5' RACE reads through MiXCR, one entry per CDR3 protein. The sample holds just over 450,000 distinct CDR3 sequences, 14% seen once. The sample was also linked to a second study, of yellow fever vaccine responses in identical twins.

Sequencing used CD4+ T cells sorted from blood. The receptors were gathered from a woman aged 18-29 years in good health.

This clonotype was seen once. The DNA for the CDR3 is TGTGCCAGCACCGTGACAGGGACAGGCAAAAACATTCAGTACTTC. Protein: CASTVTGTGKNIQYF. V usage is TRBV28 and J usage is TRBJ2-4; TRBD1 aligns across 8 bases. The V segment lost 7 bases and the J segment 3 bases; nucleotides outside the gene matches: 8. The germline V gene encodes CDR1 MDHEN and CDR2 SYDVKM. This CDR3 comprises 15 residues.

The genes are TRBV21-1 and TRBJ2-1; TRBD2 is taken as the D call from the table, unchecked against the DNA. TRBV21-1 is termed a pseudogene. The CDR3 is 16 amino acids. The CDR3 DNA reads TGTGCCAGCAGCAAAGGGGGGGAGGGGGACCACAATGAGCAGTTCTTC. Translating gives CASSKGGEGDHNEQFF.

This clonotype came up many times. The V and J genes are TRBV27 and TRBJ2-7; the D gene is possibly TRBD1 (6 bases). The CDR3 runs to 16 residues. The germline V and J ends were trimmed by 5 bases and 2 bases, with 19 bases remaining between them. Per the germline V gene, CDR1 is MNHEY and CDR2 is SMNVEV (reference sequence). The CDR3 DNA reads TGTGCCAGCAGTCTCAAACCACAGGGTTCCACCTACGAGCAGTACTTC. It is translated as CASSLKPQGSTYEQYF.

This clonotype appeared a few times. The CDR3 bases are TGCGCCAGCAGCCAAGACTTTTCTGCCGGGGAGCTGTTTTTT. Its translation is CASSQDFSAGELFF. The genes are TRBV4-3 and TRBJ2-2, with D hard to call. With 0 bases removed from V and 6 bases from J, the gap between germline ends came to 8 bases. The CDR3 is 14 amino acids. Per germline, CDR1 LGHNA and CDR2 YSLEER.

V usage is TRBV12-3 or TRBV12-4 and J usage is TRBJ2-1, with D possibly matching TRBD2 (6 bases). V was trimmed by 8 bases and J by 9 bases, leaving 20 bases between them. There are 14 residues in the CDR3. This CDR3 is CASGRLGGVGEQFF. CDR3 nucleotide sequence: TGTGCCAGCGGGCGCCTCGGGGGAGTGGGTGAGCAGTTCTTC.

This clonotype was detected only once. The CDR3 DNA sequence: TGTGCCAGCAGCCCGGGGGCGTGGGGGACAGAATCCTACAATGAGCAGTTCTTC. Residues: CASSPGAWGTESYNEQFF. This chain joins TRBV11-2 and TRBJ2-1, with a possible D match to TRBD1 (7 bases). There are 18 residues in the CDR3. Between the trimmed V and J ends, which lost 5 bases and 1 base, there was a span of 21 bases. Germline CDR1 reads SGHAT; CDR2 reads FQNNGV. Complete variable domain (other parts from reference TRBV11-2 and TRBJ2-1): EAGVAQSPRYKIIEKRQSVAFWCNPISGHATLYWYQQILGQGPKLLIQFQNNGVVDDSQLPKDRFSAERLKGVDSTLKIQPAKLEDSAVYLCASSPGAWGTESYNEQFFGPGTRLTVL.

This clonotype was found a few times. The CDR3 nucleotides are TGTGCCAGCAGCTTAGGCTTGGCGGCTGCTTCTGGAAACACCATATATTTT. Its protein product is CASSLGLAAASGNTIYF. This sequence joins TRBV7-9 and TRBJ1-3; no reliable D call. The CDR3 is 17 residues long. From germline, CDR1 is SEHNR and CDR2 FQNEAQ (reference sequence). V was cut by 1 base and J by 1 base, with 14 bases left in between.

This clonotype appeared a few times. The chain recombines TRBV29-1 with TRBJ2-2; D possibly uses TRBD1 or TRBD2 (6 bases each). Germline assignment: CDR1 SQVTM and CDR2 ANQGSEA. Trimming took off 6 bases at V and 2 bases at J, with 10 bases between the two ends. The CDR3 runs 13 residues. The CDR3 nucleotides are TGCAGCGTGGGGGGCAAAAACACCGGGGAGCTGTTTTTT. The encoded protein is CSVGGKNTGELFF.

The rearrangement joins TRBV27 to TRBJ2-7; no firm D call. Germline-derived CDR1 and CDR2 are MNHEY and SMNVEV (reference sequence). The CDR3 has 18 residues. The V end was cut by 6 bases, the J end by 0 bases, with 24 bases between. The CDR3 DNA follows: TGTGCCAGCAGCCCTACCCCGTGGGGTTGGGGTAGCTCCTACGAGCAGTACTTC. It translates to CASSPTPWGWGSSYEQYF.

This clonotype was counted a few times. The V and J genes are TRBV20-1 and TRBJ2-2; a possible D gene is TRBD2 (6 bases). The V and J ends lost 5 bases and 7 bases respectively, with 11 bases between them. The CDR3 length is 12 residues. Germline CDR1 reads DFQATT; CDR2 reads SNEGSKA (reference sequence). CDR3 sequence: CSAPWRVGELFF. CDR3 nucleotide sequence: TGCAGTGCTCCATGGAGGGTCGGGGAGCTGTTTTTT.

This rearrangement joins TRBV27 to TRBJ2-6; D might be TRBD1 (6 bases). This CDR3 contains 16 residues. Germline V lookup: CDR1 MNHEY, CDR2 SMNVEV (reference sequence). V was clipped by 7 bases and J by 2 bases, with 15 bases between them. This CDR3 is CASKYRRQAGANVLTF. DNA for the CDR3: TGTGCCAGCAAATATCGAAGACAGGCTGGGGCCAACGTCCTGACTTTC.

The sample holds a few counts of this clonotype. The rearrangement joins TRBV20-1 to TRBJ2-1; either TRBD1 or TRBD2 may supply D (5 bases each). Germline assignment: CDR1 DFQATT and CDR2 SNEGSKA (reference sequence). The CDR3 consists of 13 residues. V was clipped by 6 bases and J by 1 base, with 10 bases between them. The CDR3 DNA sequence: TGCAGTGCCATGGGACCATCCTACAATGAGCAGTTCTTC. The encoded protein is CSAMGPSYNEQFF.

The sample holds a few counts of this clonotype. The rearrangement links TRBV28 to TRBJ2-3; 13 positions match TRBD2. Germline CDR1 MDHEN, CDR2 SYDVKM. Losses at the gene ends were 3 bases for V and 3 bases for J; bases not matched to a gene: 3. The CDR3 consists of 16 residues. The CDR3 nucleotides read TGTGCCAGCAGTTTCACTAGCGGGAGGGCAACAGATACGCAGTATTTT. Its protein is CASSFTSGRATDTQYF.

The chain uses TRBV20-1 and TRBJ2-7; TRBD1 might be the D (6 bases). The germline CDR1 and CDR2 sequences are DFQATT and SNEGSKA (reference sequence). Trimming pared 6 bases from V and 3 bases from J, leaving 24 bases between. The CDR3 consists of 16 residues. CDR3 bases: TGCAGTGCCAATCGGGTGGGGGCATCCTTTAGCTACGAGCAGTACTTC. It encodes CSANRVGASFSYEQYF.

This clonotype was counted a few times. Mismatch with germline at one junction end may stem from a read error. The V call is TRBV7-3, the J call TRBJ1-2, with TRBD1 matching 9 bases. This CDR3 region has 13 residues. The germline V gene encodes CDR1 SGHTA and CDR2 FQGTGA. CDR3 sequence reads: CASSLTADRGPSF. The CDR3 nucleotides are TGTGCCAGCAGCTTAACGGCGGACAGGGGCCCTTCCTTC.